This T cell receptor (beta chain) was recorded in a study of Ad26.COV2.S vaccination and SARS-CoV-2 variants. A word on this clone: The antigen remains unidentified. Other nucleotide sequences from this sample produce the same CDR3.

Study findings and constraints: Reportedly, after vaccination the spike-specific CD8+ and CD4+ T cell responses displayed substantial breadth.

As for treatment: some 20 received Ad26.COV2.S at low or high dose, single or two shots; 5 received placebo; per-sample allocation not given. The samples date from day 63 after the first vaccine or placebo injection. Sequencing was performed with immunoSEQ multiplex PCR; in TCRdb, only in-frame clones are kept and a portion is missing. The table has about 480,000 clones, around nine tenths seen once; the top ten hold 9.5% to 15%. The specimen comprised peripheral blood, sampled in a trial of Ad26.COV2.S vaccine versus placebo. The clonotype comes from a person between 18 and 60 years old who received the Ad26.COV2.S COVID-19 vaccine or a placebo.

CDR3 residues: CASSPGGEQYF. CDR3 in DNA: TGTGCCAGCAGCCCGGGGGGGGAGCAGTACTTC. The gene calls are TRBV9 and TRBJ2-7, with 8 bases that match TRBD2. Germline trimming cut 4 bases from V and 7 bases from J; bases unmatched to any gene: 1. Germline V gives CDR1 SGDLS, CDR2 YYNGEE. The CDR3 runs 11 residues.